The 27 T cell receptor beta chains in this list originate from one sample, sequenced in a study of blood T cells in healthy people across ages. Primed by a sample-barcoded 5' primer and a J-beta primer mix, a second PCR proceeded for 7 to 11 cycles. One entry per CDR3 protein, called by TCRdb with MiXCR from the 5' RACE reads. The sample holds roughly 680,000 distinct CDR3 sequences, 40% to 65% seen once. Sequenced sample: blood. These receptors were obtained from a woman aged 80 or over in good health.

The chain combines TRBV18 with TRBJ2-5; D may be TRBD1 (6 bases). The CDR3 consists of 14 residues. V shed 6 bases and J shed 1 base, with 12 bases lying between them. The germline V gene has CDR1 KGHSH and CDR2 LQKENI. The chain's CDR3 is CASSPGAIQETQYF. The DNA for the CDR3 is TGTGCCAGCTCCCCAGGGGCAATCCAAGAGACCCAGTACTTC.

This clonotype was seen only a few times. A much larger clonotype is one base distant, so this may be a read error. This CDR3 is CASSPGFSPYDEQYF. Here the CDR3 DNA reads TGTGCCAGCAGCCCCGGATTCTCTCCCTACGATGAGCAGTACTTC. The J gene is TRBJ2-7, the V gene TRBV3-1; the D is unclear. The CDR3 spans 15 residues. The ends were cut back, 4 bases at V and 7 bases at J, with 20 bases in the middle. The germline V gene encodes CDR1 LGHDT and CDR2 YNNKEL (reference sequence).

The chain joins TRBV29-1 to TRBJ2-4; D not resolved. The germline V and J ends were trimmed by 5 bases and 9 bases, with 14 bases remaining between them. The V gene's germline CDR1 is SQVTM and CDR2 ANQGSEA. The CDR3 has 12 residues. The CDR3 DNA is TGCAGCGTTTTGCAGGCTGATAGCATTCAGTACTTC. It specifies CSVLQADSIQYF. Filled out from reference TRBV29-1 and TRBJ2-4, the complete variable domain reads SAVISQKPSRDICQRGTSLTIQCQVDSQVTMMFWYRQQPGQSLTLIATANQGSEATYESGFVIDKFPISRPNLTFSTLTVSNMSPEDSSIYLCSVLQADSIQYFGAGTRLSVL.

Notes on this clonotype: This may stem from a read error, because a much larger clone lies one nucleotide away. The chain recombines TRBV20-1 with TRBJ2-7, with D maybe TRBD1 (6 bases). Germline-derived CDR1 and CDR2 are DFQATT and SNEGSKA (reference sequence). The CDR3 spans 15 residues. With 3 bases removed from V and 7 bases from J, the gap between germline ends came to 22 bases. CDR3: CSASTGKRGYNEQYF. DNA for the CDR3: TGCAGTGCTAGTACAGGGAAAAGGGGCTACAATGAGCAGTACTTC.

In this sample, this clonotype turned up many times. The chain combines TRBV29-1 with TRBJ2-1, with D unresolved. Germline V gene sequence: CDR1 SQVTM, CDR2 ANQGSEA. Trimming pared 4 bases from V and 6 bases from J, leaving 16 bases between. This CDR3 has 14 amino acids. CDR3 amino acids: CSVAGSSRFNEQFF. As DNA, the CDR3 is TGCAGCGTTGCCGGGTCCAGCCGATTCAATGAGCAGTTCTTC.

On this clonotype itself: This could be a read error, since a much larger clone is one nucleotide away. This chain joins TRBV5-1 and TRBJ2-1; 12 bases map to TRBD2. Germline loops: CDR1 SGHRS, CDR2 YFSETQ. The ends lost 3 bases at V and 7 bases at J; junction bases unmatched: 5. The CDR3 consists of 15 residues. The CDR3 bases are TGCGCCAGCAGCTCACCTAGCGGGAGGGTTAATGAGCAGTTCTTC. Translating gives CASSSPSGRVNEQFF.

The chain links TRBV11-2 to TRBJ2-3, with no clear D. Deletions cut 4 bases from V and 4 bases from J, with 6 bases between. Looked up from germline, CDR1 is SGHAT and CDR2 is FQNNGV. The CDR3 covers 12 residues. The CDR3 here is CASSWKADTQYF. The CDR3 nucleotides are TGTGCCAGCAGCTGGAAAGCAGATACGCAGTATTTT.

This clonotype is a singleton in its sample. The chain has TRBV6-6 and TRBJ2-5; tentatively, D is TRBD1 (6 bases). The CDR3 loop spans 14 amino acids. Trimming took 5 bases from V and 2 from J, leaving 12 bases between them. Germline V gene sequence: CDR1 MNHNY, CDR2 SVGAGI (reference sequence). The CDR3 loop is CASSPWTDQETQYF. As DNA, the CDR3 is TGTGCCAGCAGTCCATGGACAGATCAAGAGACCCAGTACTTC.

This chain connects TRBV5-1 to TRBJ2-7; D is uncertain. CDR1 and CDR2 (germline): SGHRS, YFSETQ. The CDR3 is 14 residues long. Trimming left V 1 base short and J 0 bases short, with 8 bases between. The CDR3 coding sequence is TGCGCCAGCAGCTTGATTCTGGCCTCCTACGAGCAGTACTTC. Protein: CASSLILASYEQYF.

Many counts were recorded for this clonotype. The CDR3 nucleotides read TGTGCCAGCAGCTTAGCGGCCCGCTACCGATTAGATCCAACTGAGCAGTACTTC. Protein: CASSLAARYRLDPTEQYF. The genes are TRBV7-9 and TRBJ2-7; D is undetermined. V was clipped by 0 bases and J by 7 bases, with 25 bases between them. The CDR3 loop spans 18 amino acids. Germline values: CDR1 SEHNR, CDR2 FQNEAQ (reference sequence).

This clonotype appeared a few times. The chain carries TRBV5-1 and TRBJ1-2, with no clear D. The V end was cut by 0 bases, the J end by 7 bases, with 13 bases between. The germline V gene has CDR1 SGHRS and CDR2 YFSETQ. The CDR3 loop spans 14 amino acids. CDR3 sequence reads: CASSLAVGSSGYTF. CDR3 bases: TGCGCCAGCAGCTTGGCCGTCGGTTCATCTGGCTACACCTTC.

V is TRBV3-1 and J is TRBJ2-7; 8 nucleotides match TRBD1. The CDR3 is made up of 17 amino acids. The germline CDR1 and CDR2 sequences are LGHDT and YNNKEL (reference sequence). The trim removed 0 bases at V and 1 base at J, leaving 8 bases unmatched. The CDR3 is CASSQEGGTGFSYEQYF. CDR3 nucleotide sequence: TGTGCCAGCAGCCAAGAAGGCGGGACAGGTTTTTCCTACGAGCAGTACTTC.

As to this clonotype: Given a much more abundant clone one base away, this may be a read error. The chain is built from TRBV5-1 and TRBJ2-5; possible D gene TRBD1, 6 bases. There are 15 residues in the CDR3. The V gene lost 0 bases and the J gene lost 2 bases, with 11 bases spanning the gap. Germline assignment: CDR1 SGHRS and CDR2 YFSETQ. CDR3 bases: TGCGCCAGCAGCTTGGTTTCAGGGGAACAAGAGACCCAGTACTTC. This codes for CASSLVSGEQETQYF.

This sequence joins TRBV12-3 or TRBV12-4 and TRBJ1-2; no clear D. V was pared by 4 bases and J by 5 bases, with 11 bases between. This CDR3 region has 13 residues. The CDR3 reads CASSSSSVYGYTF. The CDR3 region has the DNA TGTGCCAGCAGTTCGAGCAGCGTTTATGGCTACACCTTC.

This clonotype has at least ten counts. This chain uses TRBV7-3 with TRBJ2-1; 12 positions match TRBD2. The CDR3 is made up of 15 amino acids. CDR1 SGHTA and CDR2 FQGTGA come from the germline V gene. V dropped 4 bases and J dropped 6; count of bases not matched to a gene: 4. The CDR3 loop is CASSSGLAGSNEQFF. Written as DNA, the CDR3 is TGTGCCAGCAGCTCGGGACTAGCGGGTAGCAATGAGCAGTTCTTC.

The J gene is TRBJ2-1, the V gene TRBV28, with D maybe TRBD2 (5 bases). Germline lookup yields CDR1 MDHEN and CDR2 SYDVKM. This CDR3 has 14 residues. V lost 7 bases to trimming and J lost 8 bases, with 18 bases between them. In nucleotides, the CDR3 is TGTGCCAGCACGCTTTTGGGGTCAGCGGATGAGCAGTTCTTC. Encoded protein: CASTLLGSADEQFF.

This clonotype was picked up a small number of times. The chain couples TRBV5-1 to TRBJ1-5, with 7 bases aligning to TRBD1. The ends lost 4 bases at V and 3 bases at J; junction bases unmatched: 7. The CDR3 covers 15 residues. The germline CDR1 and CDR2 sequences are SGHRS and YFSETQ. Written as DNA, the CDR3 is TGCGCCAGCAGCCCCGGACAGGTCGCCAATCAGCCCCAGCATTTT. Its protein product is CASSPGQVANQPQHF.

The CDR3 region is CASSQRWNTEAFF. The CDR3 nucleotides read TGTGCCAGCAGCCAAAGATGGAACACTGAAGCTTTCTTT. The chain links TRBV7-2 to TRBJ1-1; D gene unclear. V was cut by 5 bases and J by 1 base, with 8 bases left in between. This CDR3 spans 13 amino acids. Per the germline V gene, CDR1 is SGHTA and CDR2 is FQGNSA.

The chain employs TRBV10-3 and TRBJ2-7; TRBD2 might be the D (5 bases). Trimming left V 7 bases short and J 2 bases short, with 18 bases between. The CDR3 covers 15 residues. Germline V gene data show CDR1 as ENHRY and CDR2 as SYGVKD. The CDR3 reads CAINALEGGTYEQYF. CDR3 DNA: TGTGCCATCAATGCCTTAGAGGGTGGGACCTACGAGCAGTACTTC.

The sample holds one count of this clonotype. A much bigger clone sits one base away, suggesting this may be a read error. The chain is built from TRBV7-3 and TRBJ2-5; TRBD2 is a possible D gene (7 bases). The CDR3 totals 16 residues. Per the germline V gene, CDR1 is SGHTA and CDR2 is FQGTGA. The V end lost 2 bases, the J end lost 11 bases, and 24 bases lay between the germline ends. CDR3 bases: TGTGCCAGCAGCTTAGAGTGGGAGGGGGTTCCCAATGAGCAGTACTTC. As protein: CASSLEWEGVPNEQYF.

The chain joins TRBV14 to TRBJ2-1; 9 bases are a match to TRBD2. Germline trimming cut 0 bases from V and 8 bases from J; bases unmatched to any gene: 2. CDR1 and CDR2 (germline): SGHDN, FVKESK. This CDR3 has 14 residues. The CDR3 spells CASSQELAGDEQFF. Written as DNA, the CDR3 is TGTGCCAGCAGCCAAGAGTTAGCGGGGGATGAGCAGTTCTTC.

This clonotype was counted many times. The chain is built from TRBV5-1 and TRBJ2-1, with D perhaps assigned TRBD1 or TRBD2 (5 bases each). The V gene's germline CDR1 is SGHRS and CDR2 YFSETQ. V lost 4 bases, J lost 0 bases, and 20 bases lay in between. This CDR3 spans 18 amino acids. CDR3 loop: CASSGGTAPGGSYNEQFF. The CDR3 bases are TGCGCCAGCAGCGGGGGAACCGCACCCGGCGGCTCCTACAATGAGCAGTTCTTC.

Ten or more counts support this clonotype. The J gene is TRBJ2-1, the V gene TRBV7-8; D possibly corresponds to TRBD1 (6 bases). Per the germline V gene, CDR1 is SGHVS and CDR2 is FQNEAQ. This CDR3 comprises 16 residues. V was clipped by 1 base and J by 7 bases, with 17 bases between them. The DNA for the CDR3 is TGTGCCAGCAGCTTAGTTTGGACAGAGGGCTGGAATGAGCAGTTCTTC. It translates to CASSLVWTEGWNEQFF.

In regard to this clonotype: A much bigger clone sits one base away, suggesting this may be a read error. The CDR3 here is CATSEPGGARYF. The CDR3 DNA reads as TGTGCCACCAGTGAGCCCGGAGGCGCGCGGTATTTT. V gene TRBV24-1 combines with J gene TRBJ2-3, with D maybe TRBD2 (5 bases). The germline V and J ends were trimmed by 4 bases and 14 bases, with 15 bases remaining between them. The CDR3 is made up of 12 amino acids. Per germline, CDR1 KGHDR and CDR2 SFDVKD.

This clonotype has a handful of counts. This may be a read error: a much more frequent sequence differs by one nucleotide. V and J are TRBV7-2 and TRBJ2-7, with D perhaps matching TRBD1 or TRBD2 (5 bases each). Trimming removed 4 bases at V and 7 bases at J, with 14 bases between. CDR1 is SGHTA and CDR2 is FQGNSA in the germline V gene. The CDR3 runs to 13 residues. Here the CDR3 DNA reads TGTGCCAGCAGCTCGGGGCCCAACAATGAGCAGTACTTC. It is translated as CASSSGPNNEQYF.

V and J are TRBV29-1 and TRBJ2-3; the D call may be TRBD1 or TRBD2 (5 bases each). V gave up 3 bases and J gave up 2 bases, with 21 bases separating them. The CDR3 runs to 17 residues. Germline CDR1 is SQVTM and CDR2 is ANQGSEA. The CDR3 sequence is CSVEGDSAGKFTDTQYF. In DNA, the CDR3 is TGCAGCGTTGAGGGGGATTCGGCGGGCAAGTTCACAGATACGCAGTATTTT.

Details on this clonotype: The junction and the germline gene differ at one end; a read error may be behind it. This sequence joins TRBV5-1 and TRBJ2-1; 9 bases are shared with TRBD2. This CDR3 has 16 residues. In germline, CDR1 is SGHRS, CDR2 YFSETQ. The CDR3 DNA follows: TGCGCCAGCAGATTAGCGGGGGCCTACTTATCCAATGAGCGGTTCTTC. Encoded protein: CASRLAGAYLSNERFF.